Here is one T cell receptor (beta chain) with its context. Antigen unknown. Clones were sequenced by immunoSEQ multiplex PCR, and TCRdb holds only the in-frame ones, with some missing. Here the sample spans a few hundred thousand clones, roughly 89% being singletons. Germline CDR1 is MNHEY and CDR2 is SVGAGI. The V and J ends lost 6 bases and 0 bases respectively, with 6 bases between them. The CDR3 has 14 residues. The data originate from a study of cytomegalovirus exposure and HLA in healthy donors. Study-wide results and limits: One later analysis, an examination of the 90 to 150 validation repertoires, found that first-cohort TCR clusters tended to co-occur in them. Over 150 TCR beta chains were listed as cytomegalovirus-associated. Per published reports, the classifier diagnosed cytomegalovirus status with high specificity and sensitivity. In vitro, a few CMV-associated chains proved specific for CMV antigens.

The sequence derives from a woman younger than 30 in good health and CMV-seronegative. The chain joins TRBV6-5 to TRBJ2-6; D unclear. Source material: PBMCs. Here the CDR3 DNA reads TGTGCCAGCAGGCGGAGCTCTGGGGCCAACGTCCTGACTTTC. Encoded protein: CASRRSSGANVLTF.